This is a list of T cell receptor beta chains from one sample in a study of blood T cells in healthy people across ages. TCRdb called the 5' RACE reads again in MiXCR, with one record for every CDR3 protein. In the table there are over 1,300,000 distinct CDR3 sequences, 59% of which are singletons. The sequencing input was blood. Source of these receptors: a man aged 18 to 29 in good health. CDR3s include the opening cysteine and the closing phenylalanine or tryptophan. D genes are given only for firm matches. Clone size is stated in some rows and not others, as once, few, many or a class when expanded.

V: TRBV7-6; size: few; D: NA; J: TRBJ2-7; DNA: TGTGCCAGCAGCTTCGACATCTCCTACGAGCAGTACTTC; CDR3: CASSFDISYEQYF
V: TRBV27; size: NA; D: NA; J: TRBJ2-1; DNA: TGTGCCAGCAGTTTCGGGTTACCACCTAGGGCGCAGTTCTTC; CDR3: CASSFGLPPRAQFF
V: TRBV7-6; size: NA; D: TRBD2; J: TRBJ2-1; DNA: TGTGCCAGCAGCTTAGACGGCGGGAGCTCCTACAATGAGCAGTTCTTC; CDR3: CASSLDGGSSYNEQFF
V: TRBV25-1; size: NA; D: NA; J: TRBJ2-2; DNA: TGTGCCAGCTCCCCTAGCGCCACCGGGGAGCTGTTTTTT; CDR3: CASSPSATGELFF
V: TRBV21-1; size: NA; D: NA; J: TRBJ2-7; DNA: TGTGCCAGCAGCACCTGGACTAGCGGGGTTTCCTACGAGCAGTACTTC; CDR3: CASSTWTSGVSYEQYF
V: TRBV4-1; size: few; D: NA; J: TRBJ1-1; DNA: TGCGCCAGCAGCCAAGGTCCCGGTCTGAACACTGAAGCTTTCTTT; CDR3: CASSQGPGLNTEAFF
V: TRBV9; size: few; D: TRBD1; J: TRBJ2-5; DNA: TGTGCCAGCAGCGCAACAGGGGGCTCGGAGACCCAGTACTTC; CDR3: CASSATGGSETQYF
V: TRBV27; size: NA; D: NA; J: TRBJ2-3; DNA: TGTGCCAGCCGCCAACTAGGATCCGCAGATACGCAGTATTTT; CDR3: CASRQLGSADTQYF
V: TRBV6-1; size: few; D: NA; J: TRBJ2-4; DNA: TGTGCCAGCAGTAGAGTTTCATGGAATCCGATAGCCAAAAACATTCAGTACTTC; CDR3: CASSRVSWNPIAKNIQYF
V: TRBV7-2; size: once; D: TRBD2; J: TRBJ2-3; DNA: TGTGCCAGCAGCTCCCGGACTAGCGGGAGCATTGCAGATACGCAGTATTTT; CDR3: CASSSRTSGSIADTQYF
V: TRBV12-3/TRBV12-4; size: NA; D: NA; J: TRBJ2-4; DNA: TGTGCCAGCAGTTTTGGGGGGTTAGCCAAAAACATTCAGTACTTC; CDR3: CASSFGGLAKNIQYF
V: TRBV6-6; size: NA; D: NA; J: TRBJ2-3; DNA: TGTGCCAGCAGTTACAGGGGAAACACAGATACGCAGTATTTT; CDR3: CASSYRGNTDTQYF
V: TRBV5-1; size: NA; D: TRBD1; J: TRBJ2-3; DNA: TGCGCCAGCAACGACAACCCCGGACAGGGTACCGGTACGCAGTATTTT; CDR3: CASNDNPGQGTGTQYF
V: TRBV3-1; size: once; D: NA; J: TRBJ2-2; DNA: TGTGCCAGCAGCGCAGGGGCCACCTCGGGCACCGGGGAGCTGTTTTTT; CDR3: CASSAGATSGTGELFF
V: TRBV10-3; size: once; D: NA; J: TRBJ2-1; DNA: TGTGCCATCAGTGAGGGGCAGGCACGGAATGAGCAGTTCTTC; CDR3: CAISEGQARNEQFF
V: TRBV6-5; size: NA; D: NA; J: TRBJ2-1; DNA: TGTGCCAGCAGTCCTCTCGTAGGGGCCAATGAGCAGTTCTTC; CDR3: CASSPLVGANEQFF
V: TRBV6-6; size: NA; D: NA; J: TRBJ2-5; DNA: TGTGCCACGTCGGGACCCCGAGGGGAGCAGTACTTC; CDR3: CATSGPRGEQYF
V: TRBV7-9; size: NA; D: TRBD1; J: TRBJ1-2; DNA: TGTGCCAGCAGCTTCCGAGACAGGGACTATGGCTACACCTTC; CDR3: CASSFRDRDYGYTF
V: TRBV11-1; size: NA; D: TRBD1; J: TRBJ2-1; DNA: TGTGCCAGCAGCTTACAACTAGGGACAGGGGCCCCCAGGTGGAACTACAATGAGCAGTTCTTC; CDR3: CASSLQLGTGAPRWNYNEQFF
V: TRBV9; size: NA; D: TRBD1; J: TRBJ1-2; DNA: TGTGCCAGCAGCCCCTCAGGGGGGGAAGGGGAATATGGCTACACCTTC; CDR3: CASSPSGGEGEYGYTF
V: TRBV29-1; size: NA; D: TRBD2; J: TRBJ2-7; DNA: TGCAGCTTCAGCGGGAGTGAGAACGAGCAGTACTTC; CDR3: CSFSGSENEQYF